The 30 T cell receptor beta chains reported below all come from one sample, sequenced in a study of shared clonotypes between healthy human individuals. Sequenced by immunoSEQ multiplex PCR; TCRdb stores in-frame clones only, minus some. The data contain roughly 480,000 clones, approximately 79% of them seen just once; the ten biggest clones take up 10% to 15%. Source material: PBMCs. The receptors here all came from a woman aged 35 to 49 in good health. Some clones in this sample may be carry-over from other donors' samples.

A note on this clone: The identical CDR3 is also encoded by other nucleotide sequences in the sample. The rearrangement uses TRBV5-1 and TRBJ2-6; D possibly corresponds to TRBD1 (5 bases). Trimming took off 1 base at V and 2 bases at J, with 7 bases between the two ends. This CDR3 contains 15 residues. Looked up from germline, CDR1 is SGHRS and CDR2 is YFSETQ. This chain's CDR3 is CASSLSGTGANVLTF. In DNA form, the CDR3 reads TGCGCCAGCAGCTTGTCAGGGACTGGGGCCAACGTCCTGACTTTC.

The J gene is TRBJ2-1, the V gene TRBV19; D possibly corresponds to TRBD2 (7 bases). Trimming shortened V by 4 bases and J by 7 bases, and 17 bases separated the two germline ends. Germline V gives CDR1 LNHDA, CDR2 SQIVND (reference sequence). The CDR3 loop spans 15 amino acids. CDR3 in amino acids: CASSTPGGGRNEQFF. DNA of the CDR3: TGTGCCAGTAGTACCCCGGGGGGCGGGAGAAATGAGCAGTTCTTC.

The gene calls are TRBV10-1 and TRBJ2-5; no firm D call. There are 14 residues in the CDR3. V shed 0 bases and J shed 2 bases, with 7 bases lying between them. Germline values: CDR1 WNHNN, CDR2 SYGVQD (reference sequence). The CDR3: CASSESSRQETQYF. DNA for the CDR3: TGCGCCAGCAGTGAGTCTAGCCGGCAAGAGACCCAGTACTTC.

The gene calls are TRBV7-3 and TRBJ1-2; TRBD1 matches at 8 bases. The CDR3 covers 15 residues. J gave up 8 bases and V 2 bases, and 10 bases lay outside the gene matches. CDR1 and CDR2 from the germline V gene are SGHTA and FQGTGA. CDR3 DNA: TGTGCCAGCAGCTTATCTCGGGACAGGAGGGACGGCTACACCTTC. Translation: CASSLSRDRRDGYTF. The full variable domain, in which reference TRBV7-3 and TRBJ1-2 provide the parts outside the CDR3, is GAGVSQTPSNKVTEKGKYVELRCDPISGHTALYWYRQSLGQGPEFLIYFQGTGAADDSGLPNDRFFAVRPEGSVSTLKIQRTERGDSAVYLCASSLSRDRRDGYTFGSGTRLTVV.

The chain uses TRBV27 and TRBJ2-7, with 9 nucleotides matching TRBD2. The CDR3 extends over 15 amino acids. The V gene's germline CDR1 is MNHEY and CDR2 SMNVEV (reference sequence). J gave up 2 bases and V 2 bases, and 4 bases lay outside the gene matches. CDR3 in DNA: TGTGCCAGCAGTTTAGAAGCGGGAGGCCCCTACGAGCAGTACTTC. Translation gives CASSLEAGGPYEQYF.

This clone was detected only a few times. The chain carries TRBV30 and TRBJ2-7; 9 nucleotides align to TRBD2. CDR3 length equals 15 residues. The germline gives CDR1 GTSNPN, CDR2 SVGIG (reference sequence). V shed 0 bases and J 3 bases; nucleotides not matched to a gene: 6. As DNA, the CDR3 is TGTGCCTGGAGTGTACGTGCGGGAGGGGGCTACGAGCAGTACTTC. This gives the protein CAWSVRAGGGYEQYF.

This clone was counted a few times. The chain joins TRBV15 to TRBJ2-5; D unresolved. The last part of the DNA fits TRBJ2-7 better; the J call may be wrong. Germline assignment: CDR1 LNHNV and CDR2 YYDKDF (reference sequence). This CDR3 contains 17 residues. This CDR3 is CATSRGLYTSAFAEQYF. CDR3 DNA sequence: TGTGCCACCAGCAGAGGGCTCTACACCTCGGCATTTGCCGAGCAGTACTTC.

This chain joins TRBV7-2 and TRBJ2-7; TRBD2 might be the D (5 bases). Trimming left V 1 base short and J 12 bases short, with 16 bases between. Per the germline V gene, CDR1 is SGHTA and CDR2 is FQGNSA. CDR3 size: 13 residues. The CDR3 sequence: CASSLEEGFTPYF. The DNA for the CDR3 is TGTGCCAGCAGCTTAGAAGAGGGATTTACCCCGTACTTC.

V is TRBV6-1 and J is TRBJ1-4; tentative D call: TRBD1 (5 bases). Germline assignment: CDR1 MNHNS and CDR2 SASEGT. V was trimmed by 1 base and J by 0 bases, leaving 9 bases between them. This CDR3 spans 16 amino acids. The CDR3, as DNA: TGTGCCAGCAGTGAAGGGTGGACACCAACTAATGAAAAACTGTTTTTT. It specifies CASSEGWTPTNEKLFF.

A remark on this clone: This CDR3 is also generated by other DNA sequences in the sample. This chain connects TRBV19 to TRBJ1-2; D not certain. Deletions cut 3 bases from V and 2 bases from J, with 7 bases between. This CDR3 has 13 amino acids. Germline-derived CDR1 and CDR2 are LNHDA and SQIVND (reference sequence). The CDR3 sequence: CASSIGRNYGYTF. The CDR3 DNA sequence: TGTGCCAGTAGTATTGGCAGGAACTATGGCTACACCTTC.

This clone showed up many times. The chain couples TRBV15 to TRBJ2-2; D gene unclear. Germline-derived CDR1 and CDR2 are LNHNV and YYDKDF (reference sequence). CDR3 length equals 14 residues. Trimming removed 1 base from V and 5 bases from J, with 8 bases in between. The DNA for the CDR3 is TGTGCCACCAGCAGAGGTCGTTTTACCGGGGAGCTGTTTTTT. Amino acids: CATSRGRFTGELFF.

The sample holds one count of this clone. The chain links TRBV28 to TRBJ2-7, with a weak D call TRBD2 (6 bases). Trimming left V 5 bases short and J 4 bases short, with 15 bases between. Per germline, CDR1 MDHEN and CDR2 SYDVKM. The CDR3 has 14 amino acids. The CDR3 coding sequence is TGTGCCAGCAGTCCTTCCGGGGGTTTTTACGAGCAGTACTTC. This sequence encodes CASSPSGGFYEQYF.

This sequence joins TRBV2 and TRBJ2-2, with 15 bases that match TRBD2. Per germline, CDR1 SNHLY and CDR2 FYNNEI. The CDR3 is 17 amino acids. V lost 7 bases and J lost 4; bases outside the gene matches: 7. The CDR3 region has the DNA TGTGCCAGCATCGGACTAGCGGGAGGGCCGAGCACCGGGGAGCTGTTTTTT. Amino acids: CASIGLAGGPSTGELFF.

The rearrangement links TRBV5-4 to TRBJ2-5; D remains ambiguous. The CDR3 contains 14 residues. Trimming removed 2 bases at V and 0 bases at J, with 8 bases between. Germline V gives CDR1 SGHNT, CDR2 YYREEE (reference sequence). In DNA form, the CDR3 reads TGTGCCAGCAGCTTACCCCCGTACCAAGAGACCCAGTACTTC. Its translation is CASSLPPYQETQYF.

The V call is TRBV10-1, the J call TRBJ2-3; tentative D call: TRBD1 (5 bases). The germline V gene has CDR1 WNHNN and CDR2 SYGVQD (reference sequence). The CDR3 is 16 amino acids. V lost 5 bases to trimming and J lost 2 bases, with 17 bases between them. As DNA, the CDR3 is TGCGCCAGCAGTTCTGGTTCAAGGGGCCTCACAGATACGCAGTATTTT. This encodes CASSSGSRGLTDTQYF.

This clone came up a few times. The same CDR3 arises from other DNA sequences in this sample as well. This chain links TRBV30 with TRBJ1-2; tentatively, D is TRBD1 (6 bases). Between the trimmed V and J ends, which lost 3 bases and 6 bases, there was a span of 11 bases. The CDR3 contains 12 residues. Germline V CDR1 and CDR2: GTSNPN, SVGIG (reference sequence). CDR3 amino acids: CAWRLSGDGYTF. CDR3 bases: TGTGCCTGGAGGCTTTCAGGGGATGGCTACACCTTC.

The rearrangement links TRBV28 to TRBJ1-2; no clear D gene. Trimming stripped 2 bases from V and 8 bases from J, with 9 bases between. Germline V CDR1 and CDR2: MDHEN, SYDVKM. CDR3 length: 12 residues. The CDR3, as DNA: TGTGCCAGCAGTTTAGGAGCGGGCGGCTACACCTTC. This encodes CASSLGAGGYTF.

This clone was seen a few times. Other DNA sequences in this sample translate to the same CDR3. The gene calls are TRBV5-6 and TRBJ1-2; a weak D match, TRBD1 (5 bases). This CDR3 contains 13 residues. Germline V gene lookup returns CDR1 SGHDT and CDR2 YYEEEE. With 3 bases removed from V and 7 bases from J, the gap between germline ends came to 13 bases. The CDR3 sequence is CASSSTGDGGYTF. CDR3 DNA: TGTGCCAGCAGCTCCACAGGAGACGGTGGCTACACCTTC.

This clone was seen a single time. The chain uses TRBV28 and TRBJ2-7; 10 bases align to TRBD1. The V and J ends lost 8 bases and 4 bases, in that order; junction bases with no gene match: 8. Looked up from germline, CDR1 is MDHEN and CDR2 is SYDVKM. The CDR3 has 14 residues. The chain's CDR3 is CASGLGTGVYEQYF. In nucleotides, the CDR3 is TGTGCCAGCGGACTCGGGACAGGGGTTTACGAGCAGTACTTC.

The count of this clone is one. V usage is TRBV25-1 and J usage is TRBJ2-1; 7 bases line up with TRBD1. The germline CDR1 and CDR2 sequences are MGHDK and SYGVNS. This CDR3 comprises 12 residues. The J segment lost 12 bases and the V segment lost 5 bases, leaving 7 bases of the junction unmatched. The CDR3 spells CASSFGWDRQFF. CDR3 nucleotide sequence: TGTGCCAGCAGTTTTGGATGGGACAGGCAGTTCTTC. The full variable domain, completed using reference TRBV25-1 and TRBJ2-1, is EADIYQTPRYLVIGTGKKITLECSQTMGHDKMYWYQQDPGMELHLIHYSYGVNSTEKGDLSSESTVSRIRTEHFPLTLESARPSHTSQYLCASSFGWDRQFFGPGTRLTVL.

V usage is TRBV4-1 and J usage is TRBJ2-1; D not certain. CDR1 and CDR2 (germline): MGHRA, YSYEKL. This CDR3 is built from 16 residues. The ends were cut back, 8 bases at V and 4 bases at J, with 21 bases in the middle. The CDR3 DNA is TGCGCCAGCCGAGGACGACCATTCGACGGGTACAATGAGCAGTTCTTC. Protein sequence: CASRGRPFDGYNEQFF.

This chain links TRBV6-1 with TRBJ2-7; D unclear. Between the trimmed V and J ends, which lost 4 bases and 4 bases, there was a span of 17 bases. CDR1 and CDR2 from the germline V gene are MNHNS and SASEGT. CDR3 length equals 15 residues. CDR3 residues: CASSGSRAWEYEQYF. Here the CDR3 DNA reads TGTGCCAGCAGTGGGAGTAGGGCTTGGGAATACGAGCAGTACTTC.

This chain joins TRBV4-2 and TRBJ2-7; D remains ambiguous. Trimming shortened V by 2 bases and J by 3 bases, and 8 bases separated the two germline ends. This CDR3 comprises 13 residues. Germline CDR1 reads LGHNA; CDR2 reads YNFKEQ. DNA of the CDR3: TGTGCCAGCAGCCAAACGGACGGCTACGAGCAGTACTTC. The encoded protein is CASSQTDGYEQYF.

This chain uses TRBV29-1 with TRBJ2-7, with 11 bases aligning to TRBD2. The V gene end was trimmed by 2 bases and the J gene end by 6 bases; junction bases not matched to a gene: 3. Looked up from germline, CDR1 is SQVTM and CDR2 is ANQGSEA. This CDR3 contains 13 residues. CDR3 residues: CSVELGLAGEQYF. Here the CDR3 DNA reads TGCAGCGTTGAACTTGGACTAGCGGGCGAGCAGTACTTC.

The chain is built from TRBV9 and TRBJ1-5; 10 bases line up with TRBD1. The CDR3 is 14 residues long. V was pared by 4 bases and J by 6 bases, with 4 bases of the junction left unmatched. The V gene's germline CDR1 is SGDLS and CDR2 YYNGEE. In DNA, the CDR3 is TGTGCCAGCAGCCGGACAGGGGGTGGTCAGCCCCAGCATTTT. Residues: CASSRTGGGQPQHF.

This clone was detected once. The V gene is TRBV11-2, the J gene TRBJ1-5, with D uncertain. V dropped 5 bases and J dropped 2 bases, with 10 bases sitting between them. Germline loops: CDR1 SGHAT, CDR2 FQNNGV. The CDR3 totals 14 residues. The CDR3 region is CASSPSSGNQPQHF. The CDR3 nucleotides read TGTGCCAGCAGCCCCTCATCAGGCAATCAGCCCCAGCATTTT.

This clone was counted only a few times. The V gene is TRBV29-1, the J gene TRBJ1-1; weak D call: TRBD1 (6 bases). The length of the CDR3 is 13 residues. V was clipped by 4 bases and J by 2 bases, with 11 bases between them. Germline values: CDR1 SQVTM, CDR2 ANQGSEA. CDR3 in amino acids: CSVAPQGNTEAFF. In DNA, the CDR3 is TGCAGCGTTGCCCCACAGGGCAACACTGAAGCTTTCTTT.

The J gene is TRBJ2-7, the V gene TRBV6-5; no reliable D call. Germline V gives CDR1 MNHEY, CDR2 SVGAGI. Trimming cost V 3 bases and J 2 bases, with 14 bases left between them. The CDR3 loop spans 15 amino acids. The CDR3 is CASSYRRKLTYEQYF. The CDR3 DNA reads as TGTGCCAGCAGTTATAGGCGGAAACTCACCTACGAGCAGTACTTC.

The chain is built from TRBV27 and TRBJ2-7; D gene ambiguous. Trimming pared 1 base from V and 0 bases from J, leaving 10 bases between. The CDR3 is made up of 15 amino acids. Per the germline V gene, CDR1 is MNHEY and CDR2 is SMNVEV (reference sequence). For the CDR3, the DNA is TGTGCCAGCAGTTTATTCCGGGCGACCTCCTACGAGCAGTACTTC. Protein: CASSLFRATSYEQYF.

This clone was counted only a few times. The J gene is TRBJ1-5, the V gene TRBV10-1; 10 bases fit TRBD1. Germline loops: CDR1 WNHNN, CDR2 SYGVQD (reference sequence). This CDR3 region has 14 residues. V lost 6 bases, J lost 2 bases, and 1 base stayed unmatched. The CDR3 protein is CASRGTGGNQPQHF. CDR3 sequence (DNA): TGCGCCAGCAGAGGGACAGGGGGCAATCAGCCCCAGCATTTT.